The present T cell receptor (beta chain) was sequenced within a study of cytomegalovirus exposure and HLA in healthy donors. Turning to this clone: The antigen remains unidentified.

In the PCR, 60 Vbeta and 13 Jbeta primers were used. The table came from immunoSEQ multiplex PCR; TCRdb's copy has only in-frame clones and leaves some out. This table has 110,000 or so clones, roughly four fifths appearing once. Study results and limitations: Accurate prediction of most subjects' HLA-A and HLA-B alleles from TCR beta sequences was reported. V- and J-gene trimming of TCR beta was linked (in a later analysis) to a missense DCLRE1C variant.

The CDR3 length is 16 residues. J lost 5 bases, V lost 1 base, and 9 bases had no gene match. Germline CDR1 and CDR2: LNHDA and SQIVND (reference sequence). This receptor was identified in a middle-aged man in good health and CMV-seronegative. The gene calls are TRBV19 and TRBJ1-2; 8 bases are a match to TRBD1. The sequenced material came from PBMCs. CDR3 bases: TGTGCCAGTAGTATAGGGCAGACAGGGGCGAAATATGGCTACACCTTC. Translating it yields CASSIGQTGAKYGYTF.